A selection of T cell receptor beta chains follows, all from one sample in a study of PD-1 blockade in classical Hodgkin lymphoma. Some clones are missing from TCRdb's copy, which holds only in-frame ones; the method was immunoSEQ multiplex PCR. The table records about 110,000 clones, roughly nine tenths of them present only once. The source material was peripheral blood mononuclear cells (PBMCs), sampled before the second cycle of nivolumab. The receptors were gathered from a human donor with classical Hodgkin lymphoma. CDR3s include the opening cysteine and the closing phenylalanine or tryptophan. D genes are given only for firm matches. The size of a clone is reported for some rows only, either as once, few or many, or as a class for expanded clones.

V	J	D	size	length	CDR3	DNA
TRBV11-2	TRBJ2-2	-	-	14	CASSLGQTTGELFF	TGTGCCAGCAGCTTAGGACAGACGACCGGGGAGCTGTTTTTT
TRBV6-5	TRBJ2-3	-	-	14	CASSYDLWGDTQYF	TGTGCCAGCAGTTACGATTTATGGGGAGATACGCAGTATTTT
TRBV7-8	TRBJ2-7	TRBD1	-	15	CASSHYRDRSNEQYF	TGTGCCAGCAGCCACTACCGGGACAGGAGTAACGAGCAGTACTTC
TRBV14	TRBJ1-1	-	-	17	CASSQHPRRRGNTEAFF	TGTGCCAGCAGCCAACACCCGAGGCGAAGGGGGAACACTGAAGCTTTCTTT
TRBV11-2	TRBJ1-5	-	-	13	CASSLVHYQPQHF	TGTGCCAGCAGCTTAGTGCATTATCAGCCCCAGCATTTT
TRBV5-1	TRBJ2-7	TRBD1	-	15	CASSLEAGGGYEQYF	TGCGCCAGCAGCCTGGAGGCAGGGGGCGGCTACGAGCAGTACTTC
TRBV7-2	TRBJ1-5	-	-	12	CASRRDNQPQHF	TGTGCCAGCAGACGGGACAATCAGCCCCAGCATTTT
TRBV29-1	TRBJ2-1	-	-	11	CSVPTGAWQFF	TGCAGCGTTCCAACGGGCGCTTGGCAGTTCTTC
TRBV5-1	TRBJ2-1	-	-	16	CASSLGPMSSYNEQFF	TGCGCCAGCAGCTTGGGGCCGATGAGCTCCTACAATGAGCAGTTCTTC
TRBV11-3	TRBJ2-7	-	once	13	CASSLKGLYEQYF	TGTGCCAGCAGTCTTAAAGGCCTCTACGAGCAGTACTTT
TRBV5-1	TRBJ1-2	-	few	13	CASSLFSDYGYTF	TGCGCCAGCAGCTTGTTTTCAGACTATGGCTACACCTTC
TRBV5-4	TRBJ2-1	-	-	13	CASSRGEGYEQFF	TGTGCCAGCAGCAGAGGAGAGGGCTATGAGCAGTTCTTC
TRBV5-1	TRBJ2-3	TRBD1	-	15	CASSSTGQRTDTQYF	TGCGCCAGCAGCTCGACAGGGCAACGCACAGATACGCAGTATTTT
TRBV5-5	TRBJ1-4	-	once	14	CASKFDRTEEKLFF	TGTGCCAGTAAGTTCGACAGGACGGAAGAAAAACTGTTTTTT
TRBV6-6	TRBJ1-2	TRBD1	-	13	CASSSDRVGGYTF	TGTGCCAGCAGTTCGGACAGGGTCGGTGGCTACACCTTC
TRBV30	TRBJ1-2	TRBD1	-	14	CAWSVTGFGYGYTF	TGTGCCTGGAGTGTGACAGGGTTCGGCTATGGCTACACCTTC
TRBV5-6	TRBJ1-1	-	-	14	CASSLPGRVTEAFF	TGTGCCAGCAGCTTGCCCGGGAGGGTCACTGAAGCTTTCTTT
TRBV4-2	TRBJ2-7	-	-	18	CASSGKRSASGLSYEQYF	TGTGCCAGCAGCGGAAAGAGGTCGGCGAGCGGTCTCTCCTACGAGCAGTACTTC
TRBV11-1	TRBJ2-7	-	-	13	CASSLDIGYEQYF	TGTGCCAGCAGCCTAGATATCGGTTACGAGCAGTACTTC
TRBV13	TRBJ2-2	-	-	17	CASSLRFSPANTGELFF	TGTGCCAGCAGCCTTAGGTTTAGCCCAGCGAACACCGGGGAGCTGTTTTTT
TRBV19	TRBJ1-1	-	-	16	CASSPSGLNSGTEAFF	TGTGCCAGTAGCCCCTCGGGACTGAACTCGGGCACTGAAGCTTTCTTT
TRBV28	TRBJ1-4	TRBD1	-	14	CASRPQGEGEKLFF	TGTGCCAGCAGGCCACAGGGGGAGGGAGAAAAACTGTTTTTT
TRBV18	TRBJ2-7	-	-	14	CASSPRRESYEQYF	TGTGCCAGCTCACCAAGAAGAGAGTCCTACGAGCAGTACTTC
TRBV19	TRBJ2-1	-	-	16	CASSIWEGAGYNEQFF	TGTGCCAGTAGTATCTGGGAGGGGGCAGGTTACAATGAGCAGTTCTTC
TRBV18	TRBJ1-1	-	few	13	CASSPPGNTEAFF	TGTGCCAGCTCACCACCGGGGAACACTGAAGCTTTCTTT
TRBV9	TRBJ1-5	-	-	13	CASSVGWGRPQHF	TGTGCCAGCAGCGTCGGGTGGGGCCGACCCCAGCATTTT
TRBV29-1	TRBJ2-3	TRBD2	once	13	CSAGTSGTDTQYF	TGCAGCGCAGGGACTAGCGGGACAGATACGCAGTATTTT
TRBV5-6	TRBJ2-1	-	-	15	CASTPGRSSYNEQFF	TGTGCCAGCACCCCCGGCAGGTCCTCCTACAATGAGCAGTTCTTC
TRBV5-6	TRBJ2-1	-	-	15	CASSLGRSSYNEQFF	TGTGCCAGCAGCTTGGGCCGGAGCTCCTACAATGAGCAGTTCTTC
TRBV30	TRBJ1-3	-	-	14	CAWSTGSSGNTIYF	TGTGCCTGGAGTACGGGGAGCTCTGGAAACACCATATATTTT
TRBV6-1	TRBJ2-5	-	-	13	CASSGDLGETQYF	TGTGCCAGCAGTGGGGATTTAGGAGAGACCCAGTACTTC
TRBV11-2	TRBJ2-7	-	once	14	CASSGDSFSYEQYF	TGTGCCAGCAGCGGCGACAGTTTCTCCTACGAGCAGTACTTC
TRBV19	TRBJ1-2	TRBD1	-	14	CASSTGTGFGGYTF	TGTGCCAGTAGTACCGGGACAGGGTTCGGCGGCTACACCTTC
TRBV30	TRBJ2-2	-	-	16	CAWSVLPIDSTGELFF	TGTGCCTGGAGTGTACTGCCTATCGACAGCACCGGGGAGCTGTTTTTT
TRBV14	TRBJ1-2	-	-	16	CASSQDRGIANYGYTF	TGTGCCAGCAGCCAAGATCGGGGGATAGCTAACTATGGCTACACCTTC
TRBV5-1	TRBJ2-1	TRBD1	once	14	CASSLELRDSSEFF	TGCGCCAGCAGCTTGGAACTCCGGGACAGCTCGGAGTTCTTC
TRBV28	TRBJ1-1	-	-	14	CASSSRAGNTEAFF	TGTGCCAGCAGTTCCCGGGCAGGGAACACTGAAGCTTTCTTT
TRBV19	TRBJ1-5	-	-	14	CASSILERTQPQHF	TGTGCCAGTAGTATATTGGAGCGCACTCAGCCCCAGCATTTT
TRBV5-1	TRBJ1-4	-	-	15	CASSLGAGATEKLFF	TGCGCCAGCAGCTTGGGAGCGGGGGCGACTGAAAAACTGTTTTTT
TRBV10-2	TRBJ1-1	-	-	15	CASSADDSLNTEAFF	TGCGCCAGCAGTGCCGATGACAGCCTGAACACTGAAGCTTTCTTT
TRBV4-3	TRBJ2-6	TRBD1	-	18	CASSQGDRGGTGANVLTF	TGCGCCAGCAGCCAAGGGGACAGGGGGGGCACTGGGGCCAACGTCCTGACTTTC
TRBV27	TRBJ2-3	TRBD2	-	14	CASSLGLATDTQYF	TGTGCCAGCAGTCTGGGACTAGCCACAGATACGCAGTATTTT
TRBV5-1	TRBJ2-3	-	once	17	CASSLGVSQSTADTQYF	TGCGCCAGCAGCTTGGGGGTGAGCCAGAGCACAGCAGATACGCAGTATTTT
TRBV5-6	TRBJ2-2	-	once	15	CASSLDWSSTGELFF	TGTGCCAGCAGCTTGGATTGGTCAAGTACCGGGGAGCTGTTTTTT
TRBV2	TRBJ2-7	TRBD2	-	13	CASSVLGGRSSDF	TGTGCCAGCAGTGTCCTAGGCGGGAGGAGCTCCGACTTC